The 20 T cell receptor beta chains presented below share a single source sample, sequenced in a study of shared clonotypes between healthy human individuals. Profiled with immunoSEQ multiplex PCR; TCRdb holds only in-frame clones, not every one. The table has approximately 500,000 clones, around 85% seen once; the top ten hold 12%. The sample consisted of PBMCs. All receptors come from a woman in her thirties or forties in good health. Some clones in this sample may be carry-over from other donors' samples.

The CDR3 spells CASSRTTGSNEQYF. DNA for the CDR3: TGCGCCAGCAGCAGGACGACAGGGTCGAACGAGCAGTACTTC. The chain recombines TRBV5-1 with TRBJ2-7, with 7 positions matching TRBD1. There are 14 residues in the CDR3. V trimming: 4 bases; J trimming: 5 bases; junction bases outside the gene matches: 9. In germline, CDR1 is SGHRS, CDR2 YFSETQ.

This rearrangement joins TRBV7-9 to TRBJ2-3; 7 positions match TRBD2. The CDR3 totals 19 residues. V dropped 5 bases and J dropped 4; count of bases not matched to a gene: 21. Per germline, CDR1 SEHNR and CDR2 FQNEAQ (reference sequence). The CDR3 region is CASSPLGRFGASGADTQYF. Written as DNA, the CDR3 is TGTGCCAGCAGCCCCCTGGGAAGGTTCGGGGCTAGCGGCGCAGATACGCAGTATTTT.

This chain uses TRBV28 with TRBJ2-7; the match to TRBD1 covers 7 bases. V trimming: 6 bases; J trimming: 5 bases; junction bases outside the gene matches: 10. Germline CDR1 reads MDHEN; CDR2 reads SYDVKM. The CDR3 is 14 amino acids. The CDR3 loop reads CASRTGLGVNEQYF. DNA of the CDR3: TGTGCCAGCAGGACAGGGTTAGGTGTAAACGAGCAGTACTTC. Full variable domain (outside the CDR3, taken from reference TRBV28 and TRBJ2-7): DVKVTQSSRYLVKRTGEKVFLECVQDMDHENMFWYRQDPGLGLRLIYFSYDVKMKEKGDIPEGYSVSREKKERFSLILESASTNQTSMYLCASRTGLGVNEQYFGPGTRLTVT.

This clone appeared once. This rearrangement joins TRBV9 to TRBJ2-1; D unclear. The germline V gene encodes CDR1 SGDLS and CDR2 YYNGEE. The V end lost 4 bases, the J end lost 4 bases, and 15 bases lay between the germline ends. The CDR3 has 15 amino acids. In nucleotides, the CDR3 is TGTGCCAGCAGCTTGGCGCTCGCGATATACAATGAGCAGTTCTTC. This sequence encodes CASSLALAIYNEQFF.

Worth noting for this clone: A read error is the likely source, as a far larger clone sits one nucleotide away. V and J are TRBV25-1 and TRBJ2-3; D ambiguous. CDR3 length: 15 residues. CDR1 MGHDK and CDR2 SYGVNS come from the germline V gene. The CDR3 bases are TGTACCAGCAGTGATCCAGGACGAGGCACAGATACGCAGTATTTT. Its protein is CTSSDPGRGTDTQYF.

This clone appeared once. The V and J genes are TRBV30 and TRBJ2-3, with TRBD1 as a possible D gene (5 bases). Trimming removed 1 base at V and 5 bases at J, with 7 bases between. CDR1 is GTSNPN, CDR2 SVGIG, per germline (reference sequence). The length of the CDR3 is 12 residues. CDR3 bases: TGTGCCTGGAGTGCTCAGGGAGATACGCAGTATTTT. This codes for CAWSAQGDTQYF.

This rearrangement joins TRBV27 to TRBJ2-2; no clear D. There are 13 residues in the CDR3. The V gene lost 2 bases and the J gene lost 7 bases, with 8 bases spanning the gap. CDR1 is MNHEY and CDR2 is SMNVEV in the germline V gene (reference sequence). CDR3 region: CASSLRRDGELFF. The DNA for the CDR3 is TGTGCCAGCAGTTTAAGACGAGACGGGGAGCTGTTTTTT.

This clone was observed at least ten times. The chain recombines TRBV6-4 with TRBJ2-2, with D unresolved. In germline, CDR1 is MRHNA, CDR2 SNTAGT. V shed 2 bases and J shed 3 bases, with 4 bases lying between them. The CDR3 extends over 13 amino acids. The CDR3 loop is CASSDADTGELFF. As DNA, the CDR3 is TGTGCCAGCAGTGACGCGGACACCGGGGAGCTGTTTTTT.

Concerning this clone itself: A far more abundant clone sits one base away, making this likely a read error. The V call is TRBV11-2, the J call TRBJ1-4; D gene uncertain. Germline CDR1 is SGHAT and CDR2 is FQNNGV. CDR3 size: 12 residues. V shed 2 bases and J shed 8 bases, with 6 bases lying between them. The CDR3 is CASSLWKEKLFF. CDR3 sequence (DNA): TGTGCCAGCAGCTTATGGAAGGAAAAACTGTTTTTT.

This clone occurred once. The chain carries TRBV4-1 and TRBJ1-1, with D uncertain. The CDR3 has 15 residues. Germline values: CDR1 MGHRA, CDR2 YSYEKL. V dropped 1 base and J dropped 1 base, with 10 bases sitting between them. In DNA, the CDR3 is TGCGCCAGCAGCCAAGTTCCGGAAAGGAACACTGAAGCTTTCTTT. Its translation: CASSQVPERNTEAFF.

A note on this clone: A far larger clone is off by one base, so a read error is likely. Different DNA sequences within this sample yield the same CDR3. The V call is TRBV18, the J call TRBJ1-5; D gene uncertain. CDR3 length: 15 amino acids. Germline CDR1 reads KGHSH; CDR2 reads LQKENI. The ends were cut back, 6 bases at V and 0 bases at J, with 12 bases in the middle. CDR3 sequence (DNA): TGTGCCAGCTCCTCCACATACAGTAGCAATCAGCCCCAGCATTTT. Amino acid sequence: CASSSTYSSNQPQHF.

This chain uses TRBV25-1 with TRBJ1-4; D is ambiguous. The CDR3 spans 15 residues. Germline V gene data show CDR1 as MGHDK and CDR2 as SYGVNS. Trimming stripped 6 bases from V and 8 bases from J, with 19 bases between. The CDR3 DNA is TGTGCCAGCAGCGGTGGGGTTGAAATAGGGGAAAAACTGTTTTTT. Translating it yields CASSGGVEIGEKLFF.

This clone has a count of ten or more. The CDR3 region has the DNA TGTGCCAGCAGCCCGGACGCCAGCAATCAGCCCCAGCATTTT. It is translated as CASSPDASNQPQHF. This chain connects TRBV6-1 to TRBJ1-5; no clear D gene. V dropped 6 bases and J dropped 1 base, with 10 bases sitting between them. Germline V lookup: CDR1 MNHNS, CDR2 SASEGT. This CDR3 has 14 residues.

This chain connects TRBV30 to TRBJ2-5; D may be TRBD2 (6 bases). The J call may be in error: the DNA end matches TRBJ2-7 better. Germline assignment: CDR1 GTSNPN and CDR2 SVGIG (reference sequence). The CDR3 consists of 12 residues. The CDR3 loop reads CACWGVYNEQYF. Here the CDR3 DNA reads TGTGCCTGCTGGGGGGTATACAACGAGCAGTACTTC.

The genes are TRBV2 and TRBJ2-7; weak D call: TRBD2 (6 bases). Per the germline V gene, CDR1 is SNHLY and CDR2 is FYNNEI. This CDR3 has 15 residues. Trimming removed 4 bases at V and 2 bases at J, with 15 bases between. CDR3 in amino acids: CASSVLGSGPYEQYF. The CDR3 DNA sequence: TGTGCCAGCAGTGTACTAGGTAGCGGACCCTACGAGCAGTACTTC.

V is TRBV5-1 and J is TRBJ2-1; perhaps TRBD2 as D (5 bases). The CDR3 totals 15 residues. Per germline, CDR1 SGHRS and CDR2 YFSETQ. V lost 2 bases and J 8 bases, leaving 17 bases between the germline ends. CDR3 DNA: TGCGCCAGCAGCTTTGGAGCGGAGAGGACCGATGAGCAGTTCTTC. Protein sequence: CASSFGAERTDEQFF.

The chain links TRBV19 to TRBJ2-1; D remains ambiguous. Trimming pared 3 bases from V and 1 base from J, leaving 10 bases between. The germline gives CDR1 LNHDA, CDR2 SQIVND (reference sequence). This CDR3 has 15 amino acids. CDR3 residues: CASSILGGSYNEQFF. The CDR3 DNA follows: TGTGCCAGTAGTATTCTGGGTGGGTCCTACAATGAGCAGTTCTTC.

The chain couples TRBV4-1 to TRBJ1-2; D might be TRBD1 (6 bases). V was trimmed by 2 bases and J by 7 bases, leaving 17 bases between them. This CDR3 has 15 amino acids. CDR1 MGHRA and CDR2 YSYEKL come from the germline V gene. CDR3 in DNA: TGCGCCAGCAGCCAAATTGCAGGGGAAAGTTCTGGCTACACCTTC. Translating gives CASSQIAGESSGYTF.

The chain employs TRBV5-6 and TRBJ2-1, with 10 bases matching TRBD2. CDR1 SGHDT and CDR2 YYEEEE come from the germline V gene. V lost 4 bases, J lost 4 bases, and 8 bases stayed unmatched. This CDR3 is built from 16 residues. In nucleotides, the CDR3 is TGTGCCAGCAGCCCCGAGCTAGCGGGGGATTACAATGAGCAGTTCTTC. It translates to CASSPELAGDYNEQFF. The variable domain in full, with the rest retrieved from reference TRBV5-6 and TRBJ2-1, is DAGVTQSPTHLIKTRGQQVTLRCSPKSGHDTVSWYQQALGQGPQFIFQYYEEEERQRGNFPDRFSGHQFPNYSSELNVNALLLGDSALYLCASSPELAGDYNEQFFGPGTRLTVL.

Remarks on this clone: A far larger clone is one nucleotide away, so this likely arose from a read error. This rearrangement joins TRBV5-1 to TRBJ1-5; D perhaps matches TRBD1 (6 bases). The CDR3 runs 15 residues. Trimming pared 1 base from V and 4 bases from J, leaving 12 bases between. Germline CDR1 and CDR2: SGHRS and YFSETQ. CDR3 region: CASSLRPGDNQPQHF. The CDR3 DNA follows: TGCGCCAGCAGCTTGCGGCCAGGGGATAATCAGCCCCAGCATTTT.